One TCR beta chain is described in this entry. Antigen: not known. CDR3 length: 13 amino acids. The ends were cut back, 8 bases at V and 0 bases at J, with 8 bases in the middle. Germline V gene data show CDR1 as WNHNN and CDR2 as SYGVQD (reference sequence). This PCR relied on a set of 60 Vbeta primers and 13 Jbeta primers. The repertoire was sequenced with immunoSEQ multiplex PCR; TCRdb's copy has only in-frame clones and lacks some. The sample lists some 200,000 clones, about an eighth occurring once. The data stem from a study of cytomegalovirus exposure and HLA in healthy donors. Broader study findings: Later analysis associated a missense DCLRE1C variant with TCR beta V- and J-gene trimming.

The chain links TRBV10-1 to TRBJ1-5; D uncertain. This clonotype originated in a man in his fifties in good health and CMV-seropositive. Source material: PBMCs. In DNA form, the CDR3 reads TGCGCCAGCGGGCTCGATAGCAATCAGCCCCAGCATTTT. Its protein is CASGLDSNQPQHF.